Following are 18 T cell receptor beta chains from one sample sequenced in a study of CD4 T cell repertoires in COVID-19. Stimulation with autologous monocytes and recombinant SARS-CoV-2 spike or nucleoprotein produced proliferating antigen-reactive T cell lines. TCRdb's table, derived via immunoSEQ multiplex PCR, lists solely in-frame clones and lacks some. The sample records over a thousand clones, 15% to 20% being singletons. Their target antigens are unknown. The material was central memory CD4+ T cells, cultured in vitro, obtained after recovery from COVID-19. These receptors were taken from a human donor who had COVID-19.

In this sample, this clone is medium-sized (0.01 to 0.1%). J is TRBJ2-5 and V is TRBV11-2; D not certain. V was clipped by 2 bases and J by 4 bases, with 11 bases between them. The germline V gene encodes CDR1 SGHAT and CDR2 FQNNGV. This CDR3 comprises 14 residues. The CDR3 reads CASSLSLSRETQYF. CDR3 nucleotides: TGTGCCAGCAGCTTATCTCTTAGTCGAGAGACCCAGTACTTC.

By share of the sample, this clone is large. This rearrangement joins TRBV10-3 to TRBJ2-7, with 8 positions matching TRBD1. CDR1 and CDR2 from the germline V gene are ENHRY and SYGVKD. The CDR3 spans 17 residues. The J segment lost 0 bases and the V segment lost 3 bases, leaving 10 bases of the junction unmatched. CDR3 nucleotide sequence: TGTGCCATCAGTGATGTGGACCGGGACAGGCGCTCCTACGAGCAGTACGTC. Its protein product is CAISDVDRDRRSYEQYV.

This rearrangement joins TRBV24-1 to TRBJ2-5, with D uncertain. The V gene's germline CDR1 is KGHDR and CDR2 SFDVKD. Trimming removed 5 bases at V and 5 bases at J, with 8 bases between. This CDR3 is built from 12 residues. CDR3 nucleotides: TGTGCCACCAGTGGAGCCGGGGAGACCCAGTACTTC. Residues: CATSGAGETQYF.

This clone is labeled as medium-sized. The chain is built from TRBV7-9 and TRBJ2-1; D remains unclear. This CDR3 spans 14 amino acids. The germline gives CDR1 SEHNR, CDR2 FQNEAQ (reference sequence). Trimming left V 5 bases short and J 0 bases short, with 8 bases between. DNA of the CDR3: TGTGCCAGCAGCCGTTCTATCTCCTACAATGAGCAGTTCTTC. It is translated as CASSRSISYNEQFF. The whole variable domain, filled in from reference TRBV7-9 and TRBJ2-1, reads DTGVSQNPRHKITKRGQNVTFRCDPISEHNRLYWYRQTLGQGPEFLTYFQNEAQLEKSRLLSDRFSAERPKGSFSTLEIQRTEQGDSAMYLCASSRSISYNEQFFGPGTRLTVL.

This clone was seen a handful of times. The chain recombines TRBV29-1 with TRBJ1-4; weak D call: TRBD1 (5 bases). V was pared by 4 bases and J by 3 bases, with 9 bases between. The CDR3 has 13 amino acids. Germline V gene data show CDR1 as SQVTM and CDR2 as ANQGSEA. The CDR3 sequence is CSVGDSSNEKLFF. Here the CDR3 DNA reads TGCAGCGTTGGCGACAGCTCTAATGAAAAACTGTTTTTT.

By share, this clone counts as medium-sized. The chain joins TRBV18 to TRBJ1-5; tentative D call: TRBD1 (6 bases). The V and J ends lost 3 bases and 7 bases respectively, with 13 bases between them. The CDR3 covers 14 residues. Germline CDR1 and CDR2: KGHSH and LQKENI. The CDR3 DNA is TGTGCCAGCTCACCCGGGACAAACCCACAGCCCCAGCATTTT. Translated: CASSPGTNPQPQHF.

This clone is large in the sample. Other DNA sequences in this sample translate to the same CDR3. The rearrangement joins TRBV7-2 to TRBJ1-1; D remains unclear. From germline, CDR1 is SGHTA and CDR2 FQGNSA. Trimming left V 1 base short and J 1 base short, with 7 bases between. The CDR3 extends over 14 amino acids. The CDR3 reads CASSLGRRNTEAFF. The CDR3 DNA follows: TGTGCCAGCAGCTTAGGGCGGCGGAACACTGAAGCTTTCTTT.

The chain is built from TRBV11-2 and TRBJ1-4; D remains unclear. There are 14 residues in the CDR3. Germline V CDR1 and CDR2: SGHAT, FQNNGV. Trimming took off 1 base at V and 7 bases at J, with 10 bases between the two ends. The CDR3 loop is CASSLGGSVEKLFF. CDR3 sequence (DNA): TGTGCCAGCAGCTTAGGGGGTTCTGTTGAAAAACTGTTTTTT.

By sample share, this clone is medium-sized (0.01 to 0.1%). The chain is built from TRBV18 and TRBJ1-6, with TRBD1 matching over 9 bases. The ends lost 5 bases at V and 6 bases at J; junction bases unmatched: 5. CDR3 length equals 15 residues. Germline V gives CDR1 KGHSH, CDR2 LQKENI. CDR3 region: CASSEGTGSNSPLHF. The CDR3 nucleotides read TGTGCCAGCTCAGAGGGGACAGGGAGTAATTCACCCCTCCACTTT.

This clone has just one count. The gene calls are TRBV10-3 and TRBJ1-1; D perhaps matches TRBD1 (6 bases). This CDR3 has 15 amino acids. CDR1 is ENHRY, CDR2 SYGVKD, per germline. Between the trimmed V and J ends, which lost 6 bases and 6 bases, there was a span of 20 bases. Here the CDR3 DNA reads TGTGCCATCAGCATACAGGGACGGGGAGCAGCTGAAGCTTTCTTT. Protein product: CAISIQGRGAAEAFF.

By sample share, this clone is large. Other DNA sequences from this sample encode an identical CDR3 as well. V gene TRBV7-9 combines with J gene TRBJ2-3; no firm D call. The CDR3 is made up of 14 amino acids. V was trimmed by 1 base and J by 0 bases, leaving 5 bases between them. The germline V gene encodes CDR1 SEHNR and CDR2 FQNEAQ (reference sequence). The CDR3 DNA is TGTGCCAGCAGCTTAGAGGGTAGCACAGATACGCAGTATTTT. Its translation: CASSLEGSTDTQYF.

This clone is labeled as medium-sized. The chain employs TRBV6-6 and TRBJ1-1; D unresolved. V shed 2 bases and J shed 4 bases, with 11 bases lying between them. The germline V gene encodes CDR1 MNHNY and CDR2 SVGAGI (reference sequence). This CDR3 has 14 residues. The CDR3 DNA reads TGTGCCAGCAGTTACCAAGAGCTTCGCACTGAAGCTTTCTTT. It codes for CASSYQELRTEAFF.

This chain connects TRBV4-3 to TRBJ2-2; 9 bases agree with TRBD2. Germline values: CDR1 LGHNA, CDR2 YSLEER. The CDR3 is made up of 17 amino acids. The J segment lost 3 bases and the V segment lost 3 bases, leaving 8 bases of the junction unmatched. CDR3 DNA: TGCGCCAGCAGCCAGGCTCCTAGCGGGATCCACACCGGGGAGCTGTTTTTT. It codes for CASSQAPSGIHTGELFF.

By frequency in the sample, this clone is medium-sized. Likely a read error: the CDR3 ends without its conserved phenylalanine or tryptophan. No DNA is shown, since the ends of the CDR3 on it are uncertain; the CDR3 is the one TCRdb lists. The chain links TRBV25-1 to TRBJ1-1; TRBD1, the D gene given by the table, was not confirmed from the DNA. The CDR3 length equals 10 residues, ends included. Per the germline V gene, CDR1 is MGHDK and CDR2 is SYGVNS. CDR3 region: CASSEFKGMA.

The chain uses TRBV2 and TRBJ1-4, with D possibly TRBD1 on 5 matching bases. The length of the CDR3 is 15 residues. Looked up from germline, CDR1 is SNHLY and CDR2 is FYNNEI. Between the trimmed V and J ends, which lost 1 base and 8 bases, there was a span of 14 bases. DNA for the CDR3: TGTGCCAGCAGTGAAGGGGGCACTTGGGGGGAAAAACTGTTTTTT. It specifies CASSEGGTWGEKLFF.

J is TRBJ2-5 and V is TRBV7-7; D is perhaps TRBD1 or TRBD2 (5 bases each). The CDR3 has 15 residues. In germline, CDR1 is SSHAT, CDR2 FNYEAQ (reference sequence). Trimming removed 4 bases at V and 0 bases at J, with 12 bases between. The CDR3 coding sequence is TGTGCCAGCAGCTCGGGACGTTTGTACCAAGAGACCCAGTACTTC. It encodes CASSSGRLYQETQYF. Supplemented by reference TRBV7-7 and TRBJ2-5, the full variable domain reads GAGVSQSPRYKVTKRGQDVTLRCDPISSHATLYWYQQALGQGPEFLTYFNYEAQPDKSGLPSDRFSAERPEGSISTLTIQRTEQRDSAMYRCASSSGRLYQETQYFGPGTRLLVL.

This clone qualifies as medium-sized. The CDR3 DNA follows: TGTGCCAGCAGCCTCGACAGGGTCGACACTGAAGCTTTCTTT. Its translation: CASSLDRVDTEAFF. The chain combines TRBV5-4 with TRBJ1-1; TRBD1 matches at 7 bases. The CDR3 has 14 amino acids. Germline CDR1 reads SGHNT; CDR2 reads YYREEE (reference sequence). J lost 3 bases, V lost 4 bases, and 6 bases had no gene match.

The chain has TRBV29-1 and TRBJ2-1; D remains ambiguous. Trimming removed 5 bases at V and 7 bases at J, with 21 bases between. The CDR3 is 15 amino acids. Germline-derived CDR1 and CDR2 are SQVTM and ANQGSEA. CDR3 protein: CSVTPIQLALNEQFF. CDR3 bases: TGCAGCGTTACTCCGATACAATTGGCTTTGAATGAGCAGTTCTTC.